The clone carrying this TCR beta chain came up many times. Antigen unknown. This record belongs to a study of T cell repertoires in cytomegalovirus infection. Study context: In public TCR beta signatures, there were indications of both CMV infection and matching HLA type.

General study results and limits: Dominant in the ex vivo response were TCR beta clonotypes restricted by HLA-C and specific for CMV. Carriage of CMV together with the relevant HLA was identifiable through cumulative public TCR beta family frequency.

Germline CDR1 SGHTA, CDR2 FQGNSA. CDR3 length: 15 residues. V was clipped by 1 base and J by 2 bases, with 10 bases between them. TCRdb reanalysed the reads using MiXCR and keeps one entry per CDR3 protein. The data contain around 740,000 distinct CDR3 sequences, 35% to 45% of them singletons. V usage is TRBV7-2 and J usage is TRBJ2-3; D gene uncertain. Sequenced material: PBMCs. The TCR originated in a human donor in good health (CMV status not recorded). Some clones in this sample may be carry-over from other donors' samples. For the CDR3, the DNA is TGTGCCAGCAGCTTAGGTGCCCGTTACACAGATACGCAGTATTTT. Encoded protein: CASSLGARYTDTQYF.